These 21 T cell receptor beta chains originate from one sample sequenced in a study of blood T cell repertoires in COVID-19. The protocol was immunoSEQ multiplex PCR, while the TCRdb copy is restricted to in-frame clones and leaves out a portion. The sample yields about 130,000 clones, around three quarters seen once. Sequencing was performed on peripheral blood. Receptors were obtained from a human donor in a cohort sampled during active COVID-19.

This clone was recorded only once. The chain couples TRBV27 to TRBJ1-6; TRBD1 aligns across 9 bases. The junction had 6 bases not matched to a gene; V was cut back by 5 bases and J by 4 bases. Germline V gene lookup returns CDR1 MNHEY and CDR2 SMNVEV (reference sequence). CDR3 size: 16 residues. The CDR3 bases are TGTGCCAGCAGTCCCCTGACAGGGGGATATAATTCACCCCTCCACTTT. It codes for CASSPLTGGYNSPLHF.

V and J are TRBV28 and TRBJ1-4; D call uncertain. V was cut by 6 bases and J by 3 bases, with 14 bases left in between. CDR3 size: 15 residues. Germline V CDR1 and CDR2: MDHEN, SYDVKM. DNA of the CDR3: TGTGCCAGCAGCCCCCCCCCTTCCCCTAATGAAAAACTGTTTTTT. Amino acids: CASSPPPSPNEKLFF.

This clone was detected only once. The J gene is TRBJ1-2, the V gene TRBV11-2; no clear D. V was trimmed by 3 bases and J by 7 bases, leaving 15 bases between them. Looked up from germline, CDR1 is SGHAT and CDR2 is FQNNGV. The CDR3 consists of 14 residues. As DNA, the CDR3 is TGTGCCAGCAGCTTTGGCAGTTCAAGATCTGGCTACACCTTC. Amino acid sequence: CASSFGSSRSGYTF.

This chain connects TRBV27 to TRBJ1-5, with D possibly being TRBD1 (5 bases). The length of the CDR3 is 16 residues. Germline CDR1 is MNHEY and CDR2 is SMNVEV (reference sequence). Trimming removed 0 bases from V and 0 bases from J, with 9 bases in between. The CDR3 DNA reads TGTGCCAGCAGTTTATCCCGGGGGTATAGCAATCAGCCCCAGCATTTT. Amino acids: CASSLSRGYSNQPQHF.

V gene TRBV7-6 combines with J gene TRBJ1-1; D not resolved. The V end was cut by 5 bases, the J end by 4 bases, with 17 bases between. The CDR3 consists of 15 residues. Germline V gives CDR1 SGHVS, CDR2 FNYEAQ. CDR3: CASSPRDYGGTEAFF. The CDR3 bases are TGTGCCAGCAGCCCCCGCGATTACGGAGGCACTGAAGCTTTCTTT. The full variable domain, completed using reference TRBV7-6 and TRBJ1-1, is GAGVSQSPRYKVTKRGQDVALRCDPISGHVSLYWYRQALGQGPEFLTYFNYEAQQDKSGLPNDRFSAERPEGSISTLTIQRTEQRDSAMYRCASSPRDYGGTEAFFGQGTRLTVV.

The rearrangement links TRBV2 to TRBJ1-5; 8 positions match TRBD1. CDR1 SNHLY and CDR2 FYNNEI come from the germline V gene. Germline trimming cut 8 bases from V and 3 bases from J; bases unmatched to any gene: 3. This CDR3 has 13 amino acids. This CDR3 reads CASLDRVNQPQHF. The CDR3 DNA reads TGTGCCAGCCTGGACAGGGTCAATCAGCCCCAGCATTTT. Supplemented by reference TRBV2 and TRBJ1-5, the full variable domain reads EPEVTQTPSHQVTQMGQEVILRCVPISNHLYFYWYRQILGQKVEFLVSFYNNEISEKSEIFDDQFSVERPDGSNFTLKIRSTKLEDSAMYFCASLDRVNQPQHFGDGTRLSIL.

The chain carries TRBV9 and TRBJ2-7, with 9 bases that match TRBD2. J gave up 5 bases and V 0 bases, and 6 bases lay outside the gene matches. Germline V gene lookup returns CDR1 SGDLS and CDR2 YYNGEE. The CDR3 has 15 residues. The CDR3 DNA reads as TGTGCCAGCAGCGTAGGGGCTAGCGGGGTCGACGAGCAGTACTTC. Its translation: CASSVGASGVDEQYF. The whole variable domain, remainder taken from reference TRBV9 and TRBJ2-7, is DSGVTQTPKHLITATGQRVTLRCSPRSGDLSVYWYQQSLDQGLQFLIQYYNGEERAKGNILERFSAQQFPDLHSELNLSSLELGDSALYFCASSVGASGVDEQYFGPGTRLTVT.

V gene TRBV2 combines with J gene TRBJ2-5, with TRBD2 as a possible D gene (7 bases). Trimming took off 3 bases at V and 4 bases at J, with 15 bases between the two ends. The germline CDR1 and CDR2 sequences are SNHLY and FYNNEI. The length of the CDR3 is 15 residues. The CDR3 DNA reads as TGTGCCAGCAGTGATCTGGGGGGGCATGTAGAGACCCAGTACTTC. This translates into CASSDLGGHVETQYF. Using reference TRBV2 and TRBJ2-5 for the parts outside the CDR3, the full variable domain is EPEVTQTPSHQVTQMGQEVILRCVPISNHLYFYWYRQILGQKVEFLVSFYNNEISEKSEIFDDQFSVERPDGSNFTLKIRSTKLEDSAMYFCASSDLGGHVETQYFGPGTRLLVL.

The chain links TRBV15 to TRBJ1-1; tentatively, D is TRBD1 (6 bases). The CDR3 spans 17 residues. Germline V CDR1 and CDR2: LNHNV, YYDKDF (reference sequence). Trimming removed 1 base from V and 1 base from J, with 16 bases in between. In nucleotides, the CDR3 is TGTGCCACCAGCAGAGGGGGGCTGGCAGGTGAGAACACTGAAGCTTTCTTT. It yields the protein CATSRGGLAGENTEAFF.

V usage is TRBV30 and J usage is TRBJ2-7; 8 positions match TRBD2. The germline V gene encodes CDR1 GTSNPN and CDR2 SVGIG (reference sequence). V lost 2 bases, J lost 3 bases, and 3 bases stayed unmatched. CDR3 size: 13 residues. The CDR3, as DNA: TGTGCCTGGAGTCCCGGGACTAGCTACGAGCAGTACTTC. Its translation is CAWSPGTSYEQYF.

This sequence joins TRBV10-3 and TRBJ2-5; no definite D call. CDR1 ENHRY and CDR2 SYGVKD come from the germline V gene. The CDR3 runs 13 residues. V was clipped by 3 bases and J by 1 base, with 6 bases between them. CDR3 in DNA: TGTGCCATCAGTGATGGCAGCCAAGAGACCCAGTACTTC. It specifies CAISDGSQETQYF.

The chain links TRBV30 to TRBJ1-2, with 7 bases identical to TRBD1. With V trimmed by 2 bases and J by 9 bases, 9 bases remained unmatched. The CDR3 contains 13 residues. From germline, CDR1 is GTSNPN and CDR2 SVGIG (reference sequence). Here the CDR3 reads CAWSPETGTRYTF. Here the CDR3 DNA reads TGTGCCTGGAGTCCAGAGACAGGGACGCGCTACACCTTC.

The gene calls are TRBV9 and TRBJ2-1, with 11 nucleotides matching TRBD2. Losses at the gene ends were 4 bases for V and 10 bases for J; bases not matched to a gene: 19. Germline V CDR1 and CDR2: SGDLS, YYNGEE. The CDR3 runs 18 residues. The chain's CDR3 is CASSLLAGGLPRPWEQFF. The CDR3 nucleotides read TGTGCCAGCAGCCTCCTAGCGGGGGGTCTCCCGAGGCCTTGGGAGCAGTTCTTC.

This chain joins TRBV5-1 and TRBJ2-1, with TRBD2 matching over 12 bases. This CDR3 comprises 16 residues. V was clipped by 0 bases and J by 10 bases; unmatched bases: 8. Germline V gives CDR1 SGHRS, CDR2 YFSETQ. CDR3 protein: CASSLGASGGAREQFF. The CDR3 DNA reads as TGCGCCAGCAGCTTGGGCGCTAGCGGGGGGGCCCGAGAGCAGTTCTTC.

This chain uses TRBV5-1 with TRBJ2-7, with TRBD1 matching over 9 bases. V was pared by 3 bases and J by 4 bases, with 11 bases of the junction left unmatched. Germline assignment: CDR1 SGHRS and CDR2 YFSETQ. The CDR3 is 16 amino acids. The CDR3 DNA is TGCGCCAGCAGCTCAGTTACGACAGGGGGAGGTTACGAGCAGTACTTC. Its protein product is CASSSVTTGGGYEQYF. The full variable domain, its missing parts supplied by reference TRBV5-1 and TRBJ2-7, is KAGVTQTPRYLIKTRGQQVTLSCSPISGHRSVSWYQQTPGQGLQFLFEYFSETQRNKGNFPGRFSGRQFSNSRSEMNVSTLELGDSALYLCASSSVTTGGGYEQYFGPGTRLTVT.

This chain links TRBV7-9 with TRBJ1-5; TRBD1 matches 7 bases. The ends lost 5 bases at V and 7 bases at J; junction bases unmatched: 8. Germline V gene data show CDR1 as SEHNR and CDR2 as FQNEAQ (reference sequence). This CDR3 comprises 14 residues. The CDR3 region is CASSVSTGAQPQHF. CDR3 coding DNA: TGTGCCAGCAGCGTCTCAACAGGGGCCCAGCCCCAGCATTTT.

This clone was observed a single time. The rearrangement links TRBV10-3 to TRBJ2-2; TRBD1 might be the D (5 bases). CDR1 is ENHRY and CDR2 is SYGVKD in the germline V gene. V dropped 3 bases and J dropped 4 bases, with 12 bases sitting between them. There are 15 residues in the CDR3. CDR3 residues: CAISDREKATGELFF. The CDR3 DNA reads TGTGCCATCAGTGACAGGGAAAAGGCCACCGGGGAGCTGTTTTTT.

The rearrangement uses TRBV28 and TRBJ1-4; 10 nucleotides align to TRBD1. With 6 bases clipped from V and 6 bases from J, the junction kept 7 bases outside the gene matches. In germline, CDR1 is MDHEN, CDR2 SYDVKM. This CDR3 has 15 residues. This chain's CDR3 is CASRRAGTGDEKLFF. The CDR3 bases are TGTGCCAGCAGACGCGCCGGGACAGGGGATGAAAAACTGTTTTTT. Full variable domain (rest looked up from reference TRBV28 and TRBJ1-4): DVKVTQSSRYLVKRTGEKVFLECVQDMDHENMFWYRQDPGLGLRLIYFSYDVKMKEKGDIPEGYSVSREKKERFSLILESASTNQTSMYLCASRRAGTGDEKLFFGSGTQLSVL.

The V call is TRBV11-1, the J call TRBJ2-5; D might be TRBD2 (7 bases). Per germline, CDR1 SGHAT and CDR2 FQDESV (reference sequence). CDR3 length: 16 amino acids. Trimming left V 3 bases short and J 1 base short, with 15 bases between. As DNA, the CDR3 is TGTGCCAGCAGCTTGGGGGGGCCGGGGGGCCAAGAGACCCAGTACTTC. This encodes CASSLGGPGGQETQYF.

The chain links TRBV7-9 to TRBJ1-2; no clear D gene. The CDR3 length is 12 residues. Trimming removed 0 bases at V and 6 bases at J, with 5 bases between. Germline loops: CDR1 SEHNR, CDR2 FQNEAQ (reference sequence). The CDR3 DNA is TGTGCCAGCAGCTTAGCCGGGGATGGCTACACCTTC. Protein sequence: CASSLAGDGYTF.

This chain connects TRBV3-1 (or the pseudogene TRBV3-2) to TRBJ2-2, with a tentative D call TRBD2 (6 bases). V lost 1 base, J lost 4 bases, and 10 bases lay in between. The CDR3 spans 15 residues. CDR1 LGHDT and CDR2 YNNKEL come from the germline V gene (reference sequence). DNA of the CDR3: TGTGCCAGCAGCCAAGGGGACTGGCCCACCGGGGAGCTGTTTTTT. This translates into CASSQGDWPTGELFF.